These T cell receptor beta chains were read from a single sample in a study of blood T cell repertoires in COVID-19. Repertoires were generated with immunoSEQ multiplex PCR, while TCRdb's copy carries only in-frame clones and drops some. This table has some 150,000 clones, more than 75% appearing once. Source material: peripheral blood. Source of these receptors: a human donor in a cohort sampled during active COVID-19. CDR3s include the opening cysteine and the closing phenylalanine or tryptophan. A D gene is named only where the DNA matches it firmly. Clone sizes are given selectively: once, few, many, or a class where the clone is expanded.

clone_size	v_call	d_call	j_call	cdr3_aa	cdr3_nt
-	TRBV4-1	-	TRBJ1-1	CASSQREPGAFF	TGCGCCAGCAGCCAAAGGGAACCAGGGGCTTTCTTT
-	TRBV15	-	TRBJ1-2	CATSVDSESSGYTF	TGTGCCACCAGTGTAGACAGCGAATCGTCCGGCTACACCTTC
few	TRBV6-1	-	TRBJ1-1	CASNRRGNTEAFF	TGTGCCAGCAATAGGCGGGGGAACACTGAAGCTTTCTTT
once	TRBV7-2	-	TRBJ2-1	CASRSTLGLSSYNEQFF	TGTGCCAGCAGGTCTACTCTAGGCCTTAGCTCCTACAATGAGCAGTTCTTC
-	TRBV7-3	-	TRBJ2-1	CASSLTRNEQFF	TGTGCCAGCAGCTTAACGAGGAATGAGCAGTTCTTC
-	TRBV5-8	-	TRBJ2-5	CASSLGLRETQYF	TGTGCCAGCAGCTTGGGATTGCGAGAGACCCAGTACTTC
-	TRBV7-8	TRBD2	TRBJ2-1	CASSFASGAYNEQFF	TGTGCCAGCAGCTTCGCTAGCGGGGCGTACAATGAGCAGTTCTTC
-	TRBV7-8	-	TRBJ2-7	CASSETYEQYF	TGTGCCAGCAGCGAAACTTACGAGCAGTACTTC
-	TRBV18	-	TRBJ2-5	CASSGPGARETQYF	TGTGCCAGCTCAGGCCCAGGGGCGAGGGAGACCCAGTACTTC
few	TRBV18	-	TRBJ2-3	CASSPVSLASTYTDTQYF	TGTGCCAGCTCACCAGTTTCTTTAGCCTCGACTTACACAGATACGCAGTATTTT
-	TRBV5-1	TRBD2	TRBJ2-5	CASSLVIGSGAGETQYF	TGCGCCAGCAGCTTGGTAATCGGTAGCGGGGCCGGAGAGACCCAGTACTTC
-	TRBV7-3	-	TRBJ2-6	CASSYGQSSGANVLTF	TGTGCCAGCAGCTACGGACAAAGCTCTGGGGCCAACGTCCTGACTTTC
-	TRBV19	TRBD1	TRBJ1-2	CASSPTRQGSYTF	TGTGCCAGTAGTCCCACCCGACAGGGGAGCTACACCTTC
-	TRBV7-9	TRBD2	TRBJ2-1	CASSSTSGEYNEQFF	TGTGCCAGCAGCTCGACTAGCGGGGAATACAATGAGCAGTTCTTC
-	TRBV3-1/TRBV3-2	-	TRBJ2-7	CASSLGGTHYEQYF	TGTGCCAGCAGCTTAGGAGGGACGCACTACGAGCAGTACTTC
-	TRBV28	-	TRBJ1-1	CSSFPGGAVTEAFF	TGTTCCAGTTTTCCCGGGGGGGCGGTCACTGAAGCTTTCTTT
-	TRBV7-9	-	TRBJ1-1	CASSLRGDEAFF	TGTGCCAGCAGCCTCCGCGGGGATGAAGCTTTCTTT
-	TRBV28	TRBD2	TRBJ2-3	CAIGASGRATDTQYF	TGTGCCATTGGGGCCAGCGGGAGGGCCACAGATACGCAGTATTTT
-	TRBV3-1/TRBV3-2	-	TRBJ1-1	CASSRRGGNTEAFF	TGTGCCAGCAGCCGCAGAGGCGGGAACACTGAAGCTTTCTTT
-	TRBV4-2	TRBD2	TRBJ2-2	CASSQDTSGYTGELFF	TGTGCCAGCAGCCAAGACACTAGCGGATACACCGGGGAGCTGTTTTTT
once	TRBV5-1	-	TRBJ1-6	CASSLRQGQGSPLHF	TGCGCCAGCAGCTTGAGGCAGGGCCAGGGATCACCCCTCCACTTT
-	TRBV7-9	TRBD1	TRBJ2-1	CASSLGQGVDEQFF	TGTGCCAGCAGCTTAGGACAGGGGGTGGATGAGCAGTTCTTC
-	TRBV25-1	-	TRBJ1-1	CASSESALAAEAFF	TGTGCCAGCAGTGAATCTGCACTCGCCGCCGAAGCTTTCTTT
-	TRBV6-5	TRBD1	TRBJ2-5	CASSYGQGFTETQYF	TGTGCCAGCAGCTACGGACAGGGGTTTACGGAGACCCAGTACTTC
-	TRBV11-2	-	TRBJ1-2	CASSLSGGFNYGYTF	TGTGCCAGCAGCTTATCGGGGGGGTTTAACTATGGCTACACCTTC
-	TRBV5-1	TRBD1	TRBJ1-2	CASSLDFGRGRLIYGYTF	TGCGCCAGCAGCTTGGATTTTGGCAGGGGGAGACTAATCTATGGCTACACCTTC
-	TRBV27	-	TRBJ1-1	CASSLLGRMNTEAFF	TGTGCCAGCAGTTTATTAGGCAGGATGAACACTGAAGCTTTCTTT
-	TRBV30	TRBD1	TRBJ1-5	CAWSVGQANQPQHF	TGTGCCTGGAGCGTAGGACAGGCCAATCAGCCCCAGCATTTT
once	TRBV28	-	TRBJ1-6	CASRPPTGYNSPLHF	TGTGCCAGCCGCCCTCCGACGGGCTATAATTCACCCCTCCACTTT
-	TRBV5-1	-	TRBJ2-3	CASSQPDITDTQYF	TGCGCCAGCAGCCAACCGGACATCACAGATACGCAGTATTTT
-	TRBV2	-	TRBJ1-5	CASSRAGSAQPQHF	TGTGCCAGCAGTCGGGCAGGGTCGGCTCAGCCCCAGCATTTT
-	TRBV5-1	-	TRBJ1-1	CASSLSGAAVAFF	TGCGCCAGCAGCTTATCTGGGGCGGCGGTGGCTTTCTTT
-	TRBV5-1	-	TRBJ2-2	CASTRQPNTGELFF	TGCGCCAGCACCCGACAGCCGAACACCGGGGAGCTGTTTTTT
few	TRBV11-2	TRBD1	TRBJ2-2	CASRGQGAGGELFF	TGTGCCAGCAGAGGACAGGGGGCCGGCGGGGAGCTGTTTTTT
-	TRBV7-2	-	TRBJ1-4	CASSLPGREKLFF	TGTGCCAGCAGCTTACCAGGCCGGGAAAAACTGTTTTTT
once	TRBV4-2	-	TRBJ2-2	CASSQVLGITGELFF	TGTGCCAGCAGCCAAGTCCTGGGCATCACCGGGGAGCTGTTTTTT
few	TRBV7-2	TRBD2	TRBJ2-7	CASSLRAGGLSYEQYF	TGTGCCAGCAGCTTACGGGCGGGGGGGCTCTCCTACGAGCAGTACTTC